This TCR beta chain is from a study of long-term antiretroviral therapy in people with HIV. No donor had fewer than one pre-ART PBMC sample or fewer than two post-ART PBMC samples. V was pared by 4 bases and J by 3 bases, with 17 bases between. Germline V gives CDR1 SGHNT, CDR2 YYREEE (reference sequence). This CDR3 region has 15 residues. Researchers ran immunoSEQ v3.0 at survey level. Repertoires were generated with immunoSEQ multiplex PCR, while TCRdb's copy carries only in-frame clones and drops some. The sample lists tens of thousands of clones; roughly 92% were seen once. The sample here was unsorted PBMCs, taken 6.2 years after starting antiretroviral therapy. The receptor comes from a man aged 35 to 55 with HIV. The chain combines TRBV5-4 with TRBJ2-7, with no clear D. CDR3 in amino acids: CASSDGRVPYYEQYF. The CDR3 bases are TGTGCCAGCAGCGACGGACGTGTTCCGTACTACGAGCAGTACTTC.